This entry lists 8 T cell receptor beta chains sequenced from one sample in a study of cytomegalovirus exposure and HLA in healthy donors. The PCR made use of 60 Vbeta and 13 Jbeta primers. Libraries were prepared by immunoSEQ multiplex PCR; TCRdb keeps only in-frame clonotypes and omits some of them. The data show 70,000 to 90,000 clones, with over 60% seen just once and roughly 4.2% held by the top ten. The sample was PBMCs. The receptor source for this set is a man aged 55 to 70 in good health and CMV-seronegative.

The rearrangement links TRBV11-2 to TRBJ2-4; TRBD1 matches at 8 bases. There are 16 residues in the CDR3. Germline CDR1 SGHAT, CDR2 FQNNGV. With V trimmed by 1 base and J by 7 bases, 9 bases remained unmatched. In nucleotides, the CDR3 is TGTGCCAGCAGCTTAGCCGCCGGGACAGGTGGCAACATTCAGTACTTC. Protein sequence: CASSLAAGTGGNIQYF.

This clone came up once. The gene calls are TRBV2 and TRBJ1-2, with D unclear. Germline loops: CDR1 SNHLY, CDR2 FYNNEI. This CDR3 comprises 15 residues. Trimming took off 0 bases at V and 3 bases at J, with 11 bases between the two ends. CDR3 amino acids: CASSEALPQYYGYTF. The CDR3 coding sequence is TGTGCCAGCAGTGAAGCGCTTCCCCAGTACTATGGCTACACCTTC.

This chain joins TRBV7-6 and TRBJ2-7; perhaps TRBD1 as D (6 bases). Germline lookup yields CDR1 SGHVS and CDR2 FNYEAQ. Trimming pared 5 bases from V and 6 bases from J, leaving 11 bases between. The CDR3 is 12 amino acids. CDR3 loop: CASSQQGLEQYF. CDR3 DNA: TGTGCCAGCAGCCAACAGGGTCTCGAGCAGTACTTC.

The chain is built from TRBV12-5 and TRBJ2-7, with a weak D call TRBD1 (6 bases). The CDR3 runs to 16 residues. Germline V CDR1 and CDR2: LGHNT, FRNRAP. Trimming stripped 5 bases from V and 3 bases from J, with 20 bases between. The CDR3 DNA reads as TGTGCTAGTGGTCTCCTACAGGGAGATGTAATCTACGAGCAGTACTTC. Translated: CASGLLQGDVIYEQYF. Variable domain in full (rest from reference TRBV12-5 and TRBJ2-7): DARVTQTPRHKVTEMGQEVTMRCQPILGHNTVFWYRQTMMQGLELLAYFRNRAPLDDSGMPKDRFSAEMPDATLATLKIQPSEPRDSAVYFCASGLLQGDVIYEQYFGPGTRLTVT.

This sequence joins TRBV7-8 and TRBJ2-7; 7 nucleotides line up with TRBD1. The V segment lost 6 bases and the J segment 7 bases; nucleotides outside the gene matches: 9. Germline V lookup: CDR1 SGHVS, CDR2 FQNEAQ. The CDR3 is made up of 13 amino acids. As DNA, the CDR3 is TGTGCCAGCAGTAGACAGGGAGTGGGGGAGCAGTACTTC. Translating gives CASSRQGVGEQYF.

This clone was recorded only once. V is TRBV6-5 and J is TRBJ2-5, with unresolved D. Germline V lookup: CDR1 MNHEY, CDR2 SVGAGI. The CDR3 spans 12 residues. V was shortened by 5 bases and J by 5 bases, with 9 bases between the two germline ends. CDR3 sequence: CASSASGETQYF. The CDR3 DNA reads TGTGCCAGCAGTGCCTCCGGGGAGACCCAGTACTTC.

On this clone itself: The same CDR3 arises from other DNA sequences in this sample as well. The chain uses TRBV4-2 and TRBJ2-6; D may be TRBD1 (5 bases). The V gene lost 0 bases and the J gene lost 4 bases, with 13 bases spanning the gap. Germline V gene lookup returns CDR1 LGHNA and CDR2 YNFKEQ. The CDR3 length is 17 residues. In nucleotides, the CDR3 is TGTGCCAGCAGCCAAGAGGACAACCCCCTGGGGGCCAACGTCCTGACTTTC. This encodes CASSQEDNPLGANVLTF.

The rearrangement links TRBV13 to TRBJ2-7; 9 bases align to TRBD1. Germline loops: CDR1 PRHDT, CDR2 FYEKMQ (reference sequence). This CDR3 is 13 amino acids long. Trimming at V came to 7 bases and at J to 6 bases, leaving 7 bases not matched to a gene. As DNA, the CDR3 is TGTGCCAGCACCTGGGGACAGGGACGCGAGCAGTACTTC. It codes for CASTWGQGREQYF.